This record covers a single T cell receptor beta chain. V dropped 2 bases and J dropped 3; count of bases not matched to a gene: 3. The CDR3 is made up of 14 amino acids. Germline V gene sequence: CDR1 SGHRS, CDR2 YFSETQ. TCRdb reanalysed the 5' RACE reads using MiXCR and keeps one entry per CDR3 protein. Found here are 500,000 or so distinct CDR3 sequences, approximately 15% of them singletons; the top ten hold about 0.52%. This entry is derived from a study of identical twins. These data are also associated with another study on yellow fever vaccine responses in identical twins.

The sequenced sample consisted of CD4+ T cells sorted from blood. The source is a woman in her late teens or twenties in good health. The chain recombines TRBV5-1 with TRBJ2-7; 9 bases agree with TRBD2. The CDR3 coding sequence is TGCGCCAGCAGCTTAACGACTAGCGGCTACGAGCAGTACTTC. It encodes CASSLTTSGYEQYF.